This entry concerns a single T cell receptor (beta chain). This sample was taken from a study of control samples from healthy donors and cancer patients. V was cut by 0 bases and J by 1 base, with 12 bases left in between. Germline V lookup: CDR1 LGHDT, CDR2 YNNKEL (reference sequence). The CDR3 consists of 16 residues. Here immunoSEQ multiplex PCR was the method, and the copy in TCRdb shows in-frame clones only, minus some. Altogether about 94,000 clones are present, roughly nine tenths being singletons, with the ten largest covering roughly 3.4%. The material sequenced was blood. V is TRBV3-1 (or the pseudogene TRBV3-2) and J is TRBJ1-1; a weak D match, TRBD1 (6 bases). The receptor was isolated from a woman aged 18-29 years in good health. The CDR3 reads CASSQDLEQGNTEAFF. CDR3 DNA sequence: TGTGCCAGCAGCCAAGATCTAGAACAGGGGAACACTGAAGCTTTCTTT.